The rows below give T cell receptor beta chains drawn from one sample of a study of long-term antiretroviral therapy in people with HIV. Method: immunoSEQ multiplex PCR; TCRdb's copy keeps in-frame clones and lacks some. The top ten clones hold 3.5% to 4.5% of a sample with fewer than 25,000 clones, around 89% of them seen once. The starting material was unsorted PBMCs, obtained 2.3 years after starting antiretroviral therapy. The receptors stem from a man aged 55 to 69 with HIV. Both conserved end residues are part of each CDR3. A D gene is named only where the DNA matches it firmly. Size is stated for part of the rows, as once, few or many counts, or as a class when the clone is expanded.

TRBJ2-5,-,TRBV7-9,-,CASSLGGEETQYF,TGTGCCAGCAGCTTAGGGGGGGAGGAGACCCAGTACTTC
TRBJ2-7,TRBD2,TRBV28,-,CASPSLAGEQYF,TGTGCCAGCCCCTCACTAGCGGGAGAGCAGTACTTC
TRBJ2-5,-,TRBV15,-,CATSRDTEETQYF,TGTGCCACCAGCAGGGACACCGAAGAGACCCAGTACTTC
TRBJ2-5,TRBD2,TRBV7-6,-,CASSLGLAGGQETQYF,TGTGCCAGCAGCTTAGGTCTAGCGGGGGGCCAAGAGACCCAGTACTTC
TRBJ1-2,-,TRBV9,once,CASSVDPMRPYGYTF,TGTGCCAGCAGCGTAGATCCCATGAGGCCCTATGGCTACACCTTC
TRBJ2-2,-,TRBV9,-,CASSVATTVGGRNTGELFF,TGTGCCAGCAGCGTAGCCACGACCGTGGGGGGGCGGAACACCGGGGAGCTGTTTTTT
TRBJ2-7,-,TRBV9,-,CASSSSPGALLYEQYF,TGTGCCAGCAGCTCATCTCCTGGGGCCCTCCTTTACGAGCAGTACTTC
TRBJ1-3,TRBD1,TRBV29-1,-,CSVGPGQPGNTIYF,TGCAGCGTTGGGCCGGGACAGCCTGGAAACACCATATATTTT
TRBJ2-3,-,TRBV5-1,-,CASRSGVEGVDTQYF,TGCGCCAGCAGATCGGGGGTCGAAGGCGTAGATACGCAGTATTTT
TRBJ2-7,-,TRBV6-1,-,CASSEGGSGSGEQYF,TGTGCCAGCAGTGAGGGGGGATCAGGATCTGGGGAGCAGTACTTC
TRBJ2-1,-,TRBV11-2,-,CASARGLWGSYNEQFF,TGTGCCAGCGCACGGGGACTTTGGGGCTCCTACAATGAGCAGTTCTTC
TRBJ1-5,-,TRBV27,-,CASSLGAGGNQPQHF,TGTGCCAGCAGTTTAGGGGCAGGGGGCAATCAGCCCCAGCATTTT
TRBJ2-7,-,TRBV7-8,-,CASSLVGLGGYEQYF,TGTGCCAGCAGCTTAGTAGGCCTTGGAGGCTACGAGCAGTACTTC
TRBJ2-5,-,TRBV5-1,-,CASSLFLDQETQYF,TGCGCCAGCAGCTTGTTCCTGGATCAAGAGACCCAGTACTTC
TRBJ1-6,-,TRBV28,-,CAAERGSYNSPLHF,TGTGCCGCCGAAAGGGGGTCCTATAATTCACCCCTCCACTTT
TRBJ2-3,TRBD2,TRBV10-1,-,CASSLGLAGGPGTQYF,TGCGCCAGCAGCCTCGGACTAGCGGGGGGGCCGGGTACGCAGTATTTT
TRBJ2-7,-,TRBV18,once,CASSPSSPGSGLEQYF,TGTGCCAGCTCACCTAGTAGTCCGGGTTCGGGACTCGAGCAGTACTTC
TRBJ1-5,-,TRBV2,-,CASSEDSGGDQPQHF,TGTGCCAGCAGTGAGGACTCCGGGGGCGATCAGCCCCAGCATTTT
TRBJ2-5,-,TRBV5-6,-,CASSGKGWFTQYF,TGTGCCAGCAGCGGCAAGGGGTGGTTTACCCAGTACTTC
TRBJ2-2,-,TRBV14,-,CASSQGRAGELFF,TGTGCCAGCAGCCAAGGCAGAGCCGGGGAGCTGTTTTTT
TRBJ2-2,-,TRBV7-9,-,CASSRLTGTGELFF,TGTGCCAGCAGCCGATTGACAGGCACCGGGGAGCTGTTTTTT
TRBJ2-1,TRBD1,TRBV12-5,-,CASGLPGGSYNEQFF,TGTGCTAGTGGTTTGCCAGGGGGCTCCTACAATGAGCAGTTCTTC
TRBJ2-1,-,TRBV2,-,CASSLGEQFF,TGTGCCAGCAGTCTGGGTGAGCAGTTCTTC
TRBJ2-1,-,TRBV6-5,-,CASKGGPYEQFF,TGTGCCAGCAAGGGGGGGCCCTATGAGCAGTTCTTC
TRBJ1-2,TRBD1,TRBV2,-,CASSETERTGQWIVGYTF,TGTGCCAGCAGTGAAACAGAAAGGACAGGGCAATGGATAGTTGGCTACACCTTC
TRBJ2-7,-,TRBV6-5,once,CASSYDRTVYEQYF,TGTGCCAGCAGTTACGACCGGACAGTCTACGAGCAGTACTTC
TRBJ2-3,-,TRBV5-1,-,CASTGTRKPDTQYF,TGCGCCAGCACCGGGACCCGAAAACCAGATACGCAGTATTTT
TRBJ2-1,-,TRBV11-1,-,CASTLTGSYNEQFF,TGTGCCAGCACCCTGACAGGCTCCTACAATGAGCAGTTCTTC
TRBJ2-3,-,TRBV5-5,-,CASSRDSFSATQYF,TGTGCCAGCAGCCGGGACTCATTCTCAGCTACGCAGTATTTT
TRBJ1-1,TRBD1,TRBV7-8,-,CASSWPRTGLTEAFF,TGTGCCAGCAGCTGGCCCCGGACAGGGCTCACTGAAGCTTTCTTT
TRBJ1-6,-,TRBV7-8,-,CASSPKRWGIGNSPLHF,TGTGCTAGCAGCCCCAAGAGGTGGGGGATAGGCAATTCACCCCTCCACTTT
TRBJ2-6,-,TRBV13,-,CASSLVGQVPSGANVLTF,TGTGCCAGCAGCTTAGTCGGCCAGGTTCCCTCTGGGGCCAACGTCCTGACTTTC
TRBJ2-4,-,TRBV5-1,-,CASAPLGTTLAKNIQYF,TGCGCCAGCGCCCCCCTTGGGACGACACTAGCCAAAAACATTCAGTACTTC
TRBJ2-1,TRBD1,TRBV6-5,-,CASSGTGTYNEQFF,TGTGCCAGCAGTGGGACAGGTACCTACAATGAGCAGTTCTTC
TRBJ2-1,TRBD2,TRBV5-8,-,CASTLLADSYNEQFF,TGTGCCAGCACCCTACTAGCGGACTCCTACAATGAGCAGTTCTTC
TRBJ1-5,-,TRBV29-1,few,CSVVEGYGNQPQHF,TGCAGCGTTGTGGAAGGGTACGGCAATCAGCCCCAGCATTTT
TRBJ1-5,TRBD1,TRBV6-6,-,CASSYQGDVYQPQHF,TGTGCCAGCAGTTACCAGGGGGACGTCTATCAGCCCCAGCATTTT
TRBJ2-5,-,TRBV7-9,-,CASSVRQFTQTKRETQYF,TGTGCCAGCAGCGTACGACAGTTTACGCAGACGAAAAGAGAGACCCAGTACTTC
TRBJ1-2,-,TRBV7-2,-,CASSSGVDYGYTF,TGTGCCAGCAGCTCAGGGGTTGACTATGGCTACACCTTC
TRBJ2-3,-,TRBV9,-,CASSVSSDTQYF,TGTGCCAGCAGCGTAAGCTCAGATACGCAGTATTTT
TRBJ2-7,-,TRBV7-8,-,CASSPLYEQYF,TGTGCCAGCAGCCCTCTATACGAGCAGTACTTC
TRBJ2-1,TRBD2,TRBV9,once,CASSIPGLAANEQFF,TGTGCCAGCAGCATACCGGGACTAGCGGCGAATGAGCAGTTCTTC
TRBJ2-3,TRBD1,TRBV7-3,-,CASSLPGGDTQYF,TGTGCCAGCAGCTTGCCAGGGGGAGATACGCAGTATTTT
TRBJ2-5,-,TRBV29-1,-,CSANKGPQETQYF,TGCAGCGCAAACAAGGGCCCCCAAGAGACCCAGTACTTC
TRBJ1-5,-,TRBV4-1,-,CASSLSTGLKGQPQHF,TGCGCCAGCAGCCTCAGTACAGGGTTGAAGGGTCAGCCCCAGCATTTT
TRBJ2-5,TRBD2,TRBV5-1,-,CASSQTGGAQETQYF,TGCGCCAGCAGCCAAACGGGGGGGGCCCAAGAGACCCAGTACTTC
TRBJ2-2,TRBD2,TRBV9,-,CASSVRTSRNTGELFF,TGTGCCAGCAGCGTAAGGACTAGCAGGAACACCGGGGAGCTGTTTTTT
TRBJ2-6,TRBD1,TRBV18,-,CASSTRTGGSSGANVLTF,TGTGCCAGCTCAACCCGGACAGGGGGGAGCTCTGGGGCCAACGTCCTGACTTTC
TRBJ1-5,TRBD1,TRBV7-9,-,CASSPGTGLSGNSNQPQHF,TGTGCCAGCAGCCCCGGGACAGGGTTGTCGGGAAATAGCAATCAGCCCCAGCATTTT
TRBJ2-2,-,TRBV28,-,CASSPTSASGELFF,TGTGCCAGCAGCCCGACATCTGCCAGCGGGGAGCTGTTTTTT
TRBJ2-1,-,TRBV15,-,CATSRVGWRTGSYNEQFF,TGTGCCACCAGCAGAGTTGGGTGGCGGACCGGATCCTACAATGAGCAGTTCTTC
TRBJ2-6,-,TRBV5-6,-,CASSLGRSGANVLTF,TGTGCCAGCAGCTTGGGACGCTCTGGGGCCAACGTCCTGACTTTC
TRBJ2-5,-,TRBV5-1,-,CASSFQGGETQYF,TGCGCCAGCAGCTTCCAGGGCGGGGAGACCCAGTACTTC
TRBJ1-4,-,TRBV5-1,-,CASSLDLGNEKLFF,TGCGCCAGCAGCTTGGATTTGGGAAATGAAAAACTGTTTTTT